This T cell receptor beta chain is drawn from a study of shared clonotypes between healthy human individuals (dated by TCRdb to the early 2020s). Describing the broader study: The cohort comprised a couple of women and a few men aged 18 to 49 years. Per donor, three plates each were used for CD4 naive and CD4 memory, two for CD8 naive, and one for CD8 memory. The study deeply sequenced blood TCR repertoires of five healthy adults to estimate repertoire size and the extent of clonotype sharing between individuals. Libraries were prepared and TCR repertoires were sequenced by different laboratories using diverse techniques, in order to increase sequencing depth and limit assay-specific biases. Leukapheresis yielded between about 0.9 and 8.9 billion PBMCs per donor.

Using the deep immunoSEQ assay, TCR CDR3 regions were amplified from genomic DNA by multiplex PCR. Extracted genomic DNA from each cell subset was distributed evenly across all wells of several immunoSEQ 96-well plates, and each plate was treated as a replicate. For sorted subsets, each replicate PCR was loaded with 200 ng genomic DNA, equivalent to some 27,000 T cell genomes. Purified libraries were quantified with a Qubit 3.0 fluorometer, sized on a Bioanalyzer 2100, and re-quantified with the KAPA Library Quantification kit. Each immunoSEQ 96-well plate was sequenced on its own single-read 150-cycle Illumina NextSeq 550 flow cell. In the paper's pipeline: The immunoSEQ output contained only junctional sequences without quality scores, so filtering could not match that applied to full-length reads. Sequences were annotated with PyIR, a Python wrapper for IgBLAST v1.9, and V/J genes and CDR3 were assigned using IMGT germline references. Reads were filtered out if the reads had weak V/J assignments (E-value above 1e-6), no CDR3, stop codons, out-of-frame junctions, or ambiguous translated residues. V3J clonotypes were defined as sequences sharing an identical inferred V gene, J gene, and CDR3 amino acid sequence. To compute the percentage overlap between repertoires, the number of shared unique clonotypes was divided by the size of the smaller repertoire. Richness of each repertoire was evaluated using RTK rarefaction, the Chao1 estimator, and Recon v2.1 estimates of unobserved clonotypes. OLGA was used to compute generation probabilities for all TCRbeta clonotypes that the gDNA method yielded from a handful of donors. Sourced from immuneACCESS, this table was stored by TCRdb with only in-frame sequences that have V and J called. A share of the clones is absent; for the studies checked, an unresolved V gene accounts for under half, and the remainder has no known explanation. The V and J calls and the clone size are those of that table, but D and trimming were determined from the DNA. This sample has roughly 1,000,000 clones in its table, and approximately 78% of those were observed once. The top ten hold roughly 0.56% of the sample.

CDR1 and CDR2 (MGHRA, YSYEKL) derive from the germline V gene. V was cut back by 1 base and J by 4 bases, leaving a gap of 11 bases between them. Measured from the cysteine to the phenylalanine, the CDR3 is 15 residues long. The retained sequence is limited to the CDR3, 45 bases, with the frame set at the first base. As concerns this clone: The target of this receptor is not known. No qualities accompany the bases; no much larger clone lies one base away.

Healthy HIV-negative adults with no recently reported acute infections or vaccinations were included as donors. Every donor was a Caucasian adult living in Nashville, Tennessee, USA. CD4+ T cells were enriched through magnetic negative selection, after which naive cells were positively selected on CD45RA and the remaining negative fraction served as the memory subset. Blood was obtained by leukapheresis, after which PBMCs were separated by Ficoll-Histopaque density gradient centrifugation and cryopreserved in liquid nitrogen vapor phase. Purity and quantity of every magnetically sorted T cell population were checked by analytical flow cytometry. Each sorted fraction had its genomic DNA isolated and then quantified by UV absorbance on a Nanodrop 2000c. The study at large found these results: Naive subsets generally had larger estimated clonotype richness than memory subsets. Pairwise subsampling led to the expectation that sequencing depth would affect the degree of clonotype sharing among donors. Incomplete sequencing was indicated by rarefaction of sorted-subset datasets, despite the large sequencing depth. Because the study included only a small number of donors, the genetic and exposure-history diversity represented was limited. Across four donors, about 4.5% of naive CD4, around 3.3% of naive CD8, about 2% of memory CD4, and over 0.35% of memory CD8 clonotypes were shared. Only blood was sampled, and tissue TCR repertoires likely differ from those in blood. Higher generation probabilities were observed for clonotypes shared by all four sorted-subset donors than for non-shared clonotypes.

Recombination connected TRBV4-1 to TRBJ2-1, with the D segment possibly TRBD1 or TRBD2, each aligning over 5 bases. The clonotype originates from a man between 18 and 29 years old in good health. Some clones in this sample may be carry-over from other donors' samples. The material sequenced was memory CD4+ T cells from PBMCs. Per the publication, the cell subset or site label means: CD45RA-negative fraction. The CDR3 loop reads CASSQGRDLYNEQFF. The DNA sequence reads TGCGCCAGCAGCCAAGGACGGGACCTTTACAATGAGCAGTTCTTC.